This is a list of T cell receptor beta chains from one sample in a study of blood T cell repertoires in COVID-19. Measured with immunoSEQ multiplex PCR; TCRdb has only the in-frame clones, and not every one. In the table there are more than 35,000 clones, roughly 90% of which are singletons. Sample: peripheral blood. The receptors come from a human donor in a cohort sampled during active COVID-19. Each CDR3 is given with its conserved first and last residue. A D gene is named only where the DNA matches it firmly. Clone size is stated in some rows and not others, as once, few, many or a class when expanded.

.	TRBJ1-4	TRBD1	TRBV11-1	TGTGCCAGCAGCCCGGACAGGGGGCGCGAAAAACTGTTTTTT	CASSPDRGREKLFF
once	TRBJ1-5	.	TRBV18	TGTGCCAGCTCCAGGGAACATCACATGTCGGAAGGCAATCAGCCCCAGCATTTT	CASSREHHMSEGNQPQHF
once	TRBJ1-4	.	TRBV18	TGTGCCAGCTCACCGACACAGGGTCTTAATGAAAAACTGTTTTTT	CASSPTQGLNEKLFF
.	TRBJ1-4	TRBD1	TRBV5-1	TGCGCCAGCAGCTTTGGCGAGGGGGCCAGTGAAAAACTGTTTTTT	CASSFGEGASEKLFF
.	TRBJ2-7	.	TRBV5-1	TGCGCCAGCAGCTTGAGCAGGGGCCCCAACGAGCAGTACTTC	CASSLSRGPNEQYF
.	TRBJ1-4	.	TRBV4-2	TGTGCCAGCAGCCAAGATATCGAAAAACTGTTTTTT	CASSQDIEKLFF
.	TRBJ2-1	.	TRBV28	TGTGCCAGCAGCTTTCTCCCGGGACTTCGATACAATGAGCAGTTCTTC	CASSFLPGLRYNEQFF
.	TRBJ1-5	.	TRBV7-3	TGTGCCAGCAGTTCCGACGGGAGCAATCAGCCCCAGCATTTT	CASSSDGSNQPQHF
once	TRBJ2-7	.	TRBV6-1	TGTGCCAGCAGTGAAAGGGGCCACGAGCAGTACTTC	CASSERGHEQYF
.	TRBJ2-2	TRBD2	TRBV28	TGTGCCAGCAGGCCTAGCGGGGGGGACACCGGGGAGCTGTTTTTT	CASRPSGGDTGELFF
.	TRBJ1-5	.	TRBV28	TGTGCCAGCAGCACTGGACAGTTCTATAGCAATCAGCCCCAGCATTTT	CASSTGQFYSNQPQHF
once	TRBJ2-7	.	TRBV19	TGTGCCAGTAGTCGAGACAGCTACGAGCAGTACTTC	CASSRDSYEQYF
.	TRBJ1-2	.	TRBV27	TGTGCCAGCAGTTTTGGGCAGAACTATGGCTACACCTTC	CASSFGQNYGYTF
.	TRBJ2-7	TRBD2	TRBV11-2	TGTGCCAGCAGCTTAAGCCTAGCGGGGGCCGAGCAGTACTTC	CASSLSLAGAEQYF
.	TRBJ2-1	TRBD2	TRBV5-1	TGCGCCAGCAGCTCCCTACGGGGGGGCCAGGATGAGCAGTTCTTC	CASSSLRGGQDEQFF
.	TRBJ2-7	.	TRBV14	TGTGCCAGCAGCCAAGAAGCAAGGGGTTTCTACGAGCAGTACTTC	CASSQEARGFYEQYF
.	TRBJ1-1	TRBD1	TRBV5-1	TGCGCCAGCAGAGCGGACAGGGGGACGAACACTGAAGCTTTCTTT	CASRADRGTNTEAFF
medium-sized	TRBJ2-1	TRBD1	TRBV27	TGTGCCAGCAGTTTCCCGACTACGGGACAGTCCTACAATGAGCAGTTCTTC	CASSFPTTGQSYNEQFF
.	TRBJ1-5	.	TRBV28	TGTGCCAGCACCGGGGGGGGCAATCAGCCCCAGCATTTT	CASTGGGNQPQHF
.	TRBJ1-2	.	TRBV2	TGTGCCAGCAGTGCCGGGTGGAATAACTATGGCTACACCTTC	CASSAGWNNYGYTF
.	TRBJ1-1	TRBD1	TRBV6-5	TGTGCCAGCAGTTACTCGGGACAGGAGCGCACGGCTTTCTTT	CASSYSGQERTAFF
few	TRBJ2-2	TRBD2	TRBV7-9	TGTGCCAGCAGCTTAAGCCTAGCGGGCAGACTCTCCGGGGAGCTGTTTTTT	CASSLSLAGRLSGELFF
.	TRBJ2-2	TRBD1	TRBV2	TGTGCCAGCAGTGGACAGGGGGCCGGGGAGCTGTTTTTT	CASSGQGAGELFF
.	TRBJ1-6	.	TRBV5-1	TGCGCCAGCAGCTTGGCCGGGACTCGAAATTCACCCCTCCACTTT	CASSLAGTRNSPLHF
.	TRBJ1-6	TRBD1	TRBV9	TGTGCCAGCAGCTTCCTGGACAGGCCCGGCTATAATTCACCCCTCCACTTT	CASSFLDRPGYNSPLHF
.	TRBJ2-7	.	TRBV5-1	TGCGCCAGCAGCTTGTCACAGGGTCTTGCCTACGAGCAGTACTTC	CASSLSQGLAYEQYF
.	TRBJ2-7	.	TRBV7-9	TGTGCCAGCAGCATCGTATACGAGCAGTACTTC	CASSIVYEQYF
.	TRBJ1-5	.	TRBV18	TGTGCCAGCTCACCAACGGGGGGCAACAATCAGCCCCAGCATTTT	CASSPTGGNNQPQHF
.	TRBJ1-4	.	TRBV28	TGTGCCAGCAGTTTAAACTCCCATGAAAAACTGTTTTTT	CASSLNSHEKLFF
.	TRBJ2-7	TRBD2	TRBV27	TGTGCCAGCAGTCCCCTAGCGGGGGGGATGTCCACCTACGAGCAGTACTTC	CASSPLAGGMSTYEQYF
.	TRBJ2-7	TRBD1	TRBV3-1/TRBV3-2	TGTGCCAGCAGCGCGAGGGACAGGGCTTACGAGCAGTACTTC	CASSARDRAYEQYF
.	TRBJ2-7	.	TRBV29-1	TGCAGCGCAACGTCGTGGCAGGGATACGAGCAGTACTTC	CSATSWQGYEQYF
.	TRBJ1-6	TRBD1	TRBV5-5	TGTGCCAGCAGCGGGGTATTAGGGGGCAGGAATTCACCCCTCCACTTT	CASSGVLGGRNSPLHF
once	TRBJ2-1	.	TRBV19	TGTGCCAGTAGTATAATGGTCGGGAGTGAGCAGTTCTTC	CASSIMVGSEQFF
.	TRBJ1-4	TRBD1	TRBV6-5	TGTGCCAGCAGCCTAGACAGGGGGACTAATGAAAAACTGTTTTTT	CASSLDRGTNEKLFF
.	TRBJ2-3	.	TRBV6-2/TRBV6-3	TGTGCCAGCAGTTTGGCGGGGACGGGAAATACGCAGTATTTT	CASSLAGTGNTQYF
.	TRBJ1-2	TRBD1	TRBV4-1	TGCGCCAGCAGCCCACAGACAGGGGACTCTTATGGCTACACCTTC	CASSPQTGDSYGYTF
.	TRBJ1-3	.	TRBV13	TGTGCCAGCACCCGACGGGGAGGAAACACCATATATTTT	CASTRRGGNTIYF
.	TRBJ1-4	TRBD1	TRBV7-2	TGTGCCAGCAGAACCGGGCCAGGGGGCGGTGAAAAACTGTTTTTT	CASRTGPGGGEKLFF
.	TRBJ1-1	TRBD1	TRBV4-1	TGCGCCAGCAGCCCCGACAGGGGCGCTCGAACGAGAGAAGCTTTCTTT	CASSPDRGARTREAFF
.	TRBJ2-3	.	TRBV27	TGTGCCAGCAGTTTGTTACATCCATCCACAGATACGCAGTATTTT	CASSLLHPSTDTQYF
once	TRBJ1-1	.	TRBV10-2	TGCGCCAGCACGGAGACTTTGAACACTGAAGCTTTCTTT	CASTETLNTEAFF
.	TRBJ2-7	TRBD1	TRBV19	TGTGCCAGTAGCACGAGGGGGCGGAACTACGAGCAGTACTTC	CASSTRGRNYEQYF
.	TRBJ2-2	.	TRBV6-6	TGTGCCAGCAGTAAAGAGGGGAACACCGGGGAGCTGTTTTTT	CASSKEGNTGELFF
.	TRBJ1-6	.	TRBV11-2	TGTGCCAGCAGCGAAATCAGGGGCCTCACTGGACCCCTCCACTTT	CASSEIRGLTGPLHF
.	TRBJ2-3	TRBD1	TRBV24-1	TGTGCCACCAGTGATCCTCGGACAGGGACAAACACAGATACGCAGTATTTT	CATSDPRTGTNTDTQYF
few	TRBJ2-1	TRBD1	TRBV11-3	TGTGCCAGCAGCACAAACGGGGACAGCTACAATGAGCAGTTCTTC	CASSTNGDSYNEQFF
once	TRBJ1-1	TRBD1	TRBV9	TGTGCCAGCAGCGTTTCTACACCGGGACAGGATGTTATGAACACTGAAGCTTTCTTT	CASSVSTPGQDVMNTEAFF
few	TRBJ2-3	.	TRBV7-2	TGTGCCAGCAGCTCGGGTGTGAGTCGAACAGATACGCAGTATTTT	CASSSGVSRTDTQYF
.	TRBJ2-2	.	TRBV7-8	TGTGCCAGCAGCCCTCGACCCCTGGGAGACACCGGGGAGCTGTTTTTT	CASSPRPLGDTGELFF
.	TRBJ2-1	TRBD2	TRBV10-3	TGTGCCATCAGTGACGGCGGGACTAGCGGGGACAATGAGCAGTTCTTC	CAISDGGTSGDNEQFF
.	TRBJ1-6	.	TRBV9	TGTGCCAGCAGCACCGACAGGTATTCACCCCTCCACTTT	CASSTDRYSPLHF
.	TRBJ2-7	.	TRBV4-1	TGCGCCAGCAGCCCCTTGGACAGCGAGAACTCCTACGAGCAGTACTTC	CASSPLDSENSYEQYF
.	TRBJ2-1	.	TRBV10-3	TGTGCCATCAGTGACCCAAGGCAGGGTCAAATCAATGAGCAGTTCTTC	CAISDPRQGQINEQFF